These T cell receptor beta chains were read from a single sample in a study of PD-L1 blockade in urothelial cancer. TCRdb's table, derived via immunoSEQ multiplex PCR, lists solely in-frame clones and lacks some. The sample has around 41,000 clones, under 90% seen once; the top ten hold around 16%. The material was PBMCs, obtained around atezolizumab (anti-PD-L1) treatment. The receptors derive from a man aged 55 to 69 with urothelial cancer. The conserved cysteine and the conserved F or W are not part of the CDR3 here. Clone size is given for some rows only: seen once, a few or many times, or a class if the clone is expanded.

12,-,TRBV29-1,SVDEGLPYNEQF
11,few,TRBV7-9,ASSSEGGTEQY
11,-,TRBV30,AWSITRNTEAF
11,-,TRBV7-2,ASTSDRNQPQH
11,-,TRBV28,ASSQGARETQY
13,-,TRBV18,ASSHPIQGRNGYT
13,-,TRBV5-5,ASSLLTDRGETQY
12,-,TRBV5-4,ASSLPPGVDEQY
15,-,TRBV5-1,ASSLIPVGEGATEAF
11,-,TRBV6-4,ASSSGVNTEAF
15,-,TRBV4-1,ASSQEPTVLGAYEQY
17,-,TRBV28,ASSRTAMIRDRSSYEQY
12,-,TRBV2,ASSDGQLLLGYT
14,-,TRBV6-1,ASSGRWGQDTGELF
12,-,TRBV15,ATSHPGGFDEQY
14,-,TRBV6-6,ASTTKGNTGNSPLH
13,-,TRBV30,AWSPGLRRTDTQY
10,-,TRBV28,AGGQGAGEQY
15,-,TRBV6-1,ASSVFGGGGNTGELF
11,-,TRBV30,AWSAQGVGGYT
11,-,TRBV2,ASSADIQETQY
15,-,TRBV28,ASSGPLAGGTIRELF
13,few,TRBV21-1,ASSSRDSISYEQY
14,-,TRBV11-2,ASSFGLGQGMETQY
13,-,TRBV6-5,ASSYSRAPDYGYT
9,-,TRBV20-1,SAGAAETQY
13,once,TRBV6-5,ASSYHGRGTYEQY
11,-,TRBV5-4,ASNPSPSDTQY
12,-,TRBV15,ATSRAGQHYGYT
13,-,TRBV27,ASSLGGAGTGELF
10,-,TRBV30,AWSYISDTQY
11,few,TRBV19,ASSTRVDSPLH
13,-,TRBV7-7,ASSVSLVGGETQY
14,-,TRBV7-2,ASSSETSNLYNEQF
13,-,TRBV11-2,ASSFVTGGRDTQY
12,-,TRBV14,ASSQDYRARGYT
11,-,TRBV19,ASSTSGGETQY
13,-,TRBV6-1,ASKRTSEYQETQY
12,-,TRBV2,ASSEDTTVYEQY
13,-,TRBV6-1,ASSESQGDNSPLH
12,-,TRBV6-5,ASSGNSRNYGYT
11,-,TRBV19,ASRTGGAGVLT
13,-,TRBV27,ASGLATGARSPLH
12,-,TRBV6-4,ASSDRQGTGELF